Below, 14 T cell receptor beta chains from the same sample are listed, as sequenced in a study of blood T cell repertoires in COVID-19. This table comes from immunoSEQ multiplex PCR, and its TCRdb copy is limited to in-frame clones, with some not included. The profile shows fewer than 300,000 clones, approximately 84% of them singletons. Specimen: peripheral blood. Receptors were obtained from a human donor with COVID-19, enrolled during active disease. The donor label of this sample is uncertain.

The chain recombines TRBV6-5 with TRBJ2-1; no reliable D call. The CDR3 has 13 amino acids. Trimming pared 4 bases from V and 8 bases from J, leaving 12 bases between. From germline, CDR1 is MNHEY and CDR2 SVGAGI. The CDR3 sequence: CASSSVTSHEQFF. The CDR3 DNA is TGTGCCAGCAGTTCGGTGACATCTCATGAGCAGTTCTTC.

This rearrangement joins TRBV30 to TRBJ1-2; 9 bases are a match to TRBD1. The V and J ends lost 2 bases and 5 bases, in that order; junction bases with no gene match: 9. The CDR3 extends over 15 amino acids. Germline loops: CDR1 GTSNPN, CDR2 SVGIG (reference sequence). The CDR3, as DNA: TGTGCCTGGAGTCGGACAGGGGCTTCCCTATATGGCTACACCTTC. It encodes CAWSRTGASLYGYTF. Full variable domain (missing parts from reference TRBV30 and TRBJ1-2): SQTIHQWPATLVQPVGSPLSLECTVEGTSNPNLYWYRQAAGRGLQLLFYSVGIGQISSEVPQNLSASRPQDRQFILSSKKLLLSDSGFYLCAWSRTGASLYGYTFGSGTRLTVV.

The genes are TRBV7-3 and TRBJ2-7; D not resolved. V lost 2 bases and J 2 bases, leaving 10 bases between the germline ends. The germline V gene encodes CDR1 SGHTA and CDR2 FQGTGA. This CDR3 comprises 14 residues. CDR3 sequence reads: CASSLGAETYEQYF. DNA for the CDR3: TGTGCCAGCAGCTTAGGAGCTGAGACCTACGAGCAGTACTTC.

The genes are TRBV30 and TRBJ1-5, with 8 bases lining up with TRBD1. This CDR3 comprises 13 residues. J lost 7 bases, V lost 7 bases, and 9 bases had no gene match. Germline loops: CDR1 GTSNPN, CDR2 SVGIG (reference sequence). The CDR3 region has the DNA TGTGCCTACCAGGGGGCCCGTCACCAGCCCCAGCATTTT. Translation gives CAYQGARHQPQHF. The entire variable domain, with the rest obtained from reference TRBV30 and TRBJ1-5, is as follows: SQTIHQWPATLVQPVGSPLSLECTVEGTSNPNLYWYRQAAGRGLQLLFYSVGIGQISSEVPQNLSASRPQDRQFILSSKKLLLSDSGFYLCAYQGARHQPQHFGDGTRLSIL.

A single count supports this clone. The chain employs TRBV7-6 and TRBJ2-7, with D perhaps matching TRBD1 (6 bases). The V end was cut by 6 bases, the J end by 1 base, with 16 bases between. This CDR3 is built from 15 residues. From germline, CDR1 is SGHVS and CDR2 FNYEAQ. CDR3 region: CASRQPRGQSYEQYF. CDR3 coding DNA: TGTGCCAGCAGACAACCCCGCGGACAGTCCTACGAGCAGTACTTC. Full variable domain (missing parts from reference TRBV7-6 and TRBJ2-7): GAGVSQSPRYKVTKRGQDVALRCDPISGHVSLYWYRQALGQGPEFLTYFNYEAQQDKSGLPNDRFSAERPEGSISTLTIQRTEQRDSAMYRCASRQPRGQSYEQYFGPGTRLTVT.

The J gene is TRBJ1-5, the V gene TRBV28; a weak D match, TRBD1 (6 bases). Germline V CDR1 and CDR2: MDHEN, SYDVKM. Trimming stripped 3 bases from V and 4 bases from J, with 16 bases between. The CDR3 length is 16 residues. CDR3 bases: TGTGCCAGCAGTTTTTTGTCGGACAGCTCTAATCAGCCCCAGCATTTT. Encoded protein: CASSFLSDSSNQPQHF.

The CDR3, as DNA: TGTGCCAGCAGCTCCGGGACAGGGGCAAGAGGCTACACCTTC. Its translation: CASSSGTGARGYTF. J is TRBJ1-2 and V is TRBV7-2; 10 bases map to TRBD1. The CDR3 consists of 14 residues. Germline values: CDR1 SGHTA, CDR2 FQGNSA. J lost 8 bases, V lost 4 bases, and 7 bases had no gene match.

The V gene is TRBV5-1, the J gene TRBJ1-2; TRBD1 aligns across 8 bases. This CDR3 comprises 13 residues. CDR1 and CDR2 from the germline V gene are SGHRS and YFSETQ. The junction had 2 bases not matched to a gene; V was cut back by 4 bases and J by 3 bases. The CDR3: CASSPTGDYGYTF. The CDR3 coding sequence is TGCGCCAGCAGCCCGACAGGGGACTATGGCTACACCTTC.

The V call is TRBV28, the J call TRBJ2-5; a possible D gene is TRBD2 (6 bases). The V gene's germline CDR1 is MDHEN and CDR2 SYDVKM. CDR3 length: 14 residues. With 6 bases removed from V and 5 bases from J, the gap between germline ends came to 16 bases. This chain's CDR3 is CASRQGGLMETQYF. In DNA form, the CDR3 reads TGTGCCAGCAGACAAGGAGGGTTAATGGAGACCCAGTACTTC.

The CDR3 here is CATRSGMGLETQYF. CDR3 nucleotides: TGTGCCACCCGTAGCGGGATGGGTTTGGAGACCCAGTACTTC. The chain couples TRBV28 to TRBJ2-5; 8 nucleotides agree with TRBD2. Trimming at V came to 10 bases and at J to 5 bases, leaving 12 bases not matched to a gene. Germline V CDR1 and CDR2: MDHEN, SYDVKM. CDR3 size: 14 residues.

In this sample, this clone turned up a few times. The chain recombines TRBV14 with TRBJ1-6, with D possibly TRBD1 on 6 matching bases. The CDR3 length is 15 residues. V was cut by 1 base and J by 9 bases, with 13 bases left in between. CDR1 is SGHDN, CDR2 FVKESK, per germline. Here the CDR3 DNA reads TGTGCCAGCAGCCAAGCAGCAGGGGTGGGTTCACCCCTCCACTTT. Translation gives CASSQAAGVGSPLHF.

The CDR3 loop reads CASSTQGRVQGNTIYF. In nucleotides, the CDR3 is TGTGCCAGCAGCACCCAAGGCAGGGTTCAAGGAAACACCATATATTTT. V is TRBV7-2 and J is TRBJ1-3; a possible D gene is TRBD1 (5 bases). The CDR3 covers 16 residues. Looked up from germline, CDR1 is SGHTA and CDR2 is FQGNSA. Between the trimmed V and J ends, which lost 5 bases and 4 bases, there was a span of 18 bases.

V is TRBV6-6 and J is TRBJ1-5; 9 bases are a match to TRBD1. V shed 6 bases and J 7 bases; nucleotides not matched to a gene: 10. Per the germline V gene, CDR1 is MNHNY and CDR2 is SVGAGI (reference sequence). This CDR3 spans 15 amino acids. The CDR3 region is CASRPPGTGWQPQHF. Here the CDR3 DNA reads TGTGCCAGCAGACCTCCAGGGACAGGGTGGCAGCCCCAGCATTTT.

The J gene is TRBJ2-1, the V gene TRBV5-1; 16 nucleotides agree with TRBD2. The V and J ends lost 1 base and 0 bases, in that order; junction bases with no gene match: 10. CDR1 and CDR2 from the germline V gene are SGHRS and YFSETQ. This CDR3 spans 21 amino acids. The CDR3 region is CASSLFRPGLAGGPSYNEQFF. Written as DNA, the CDR3 is TGCGCCAGCAGCTTGTTCAGGCCGGGACTAGCGGGAGGGCCCTCCTACAATGAGCAGTTCTTC.